These 30 T cell receptor beta chains were sequenced from one sample in a study of cytomegalovirus exposure and HLA in healthy donors. The PCR used 60 Vbeta and 13 Jbeta primers. Only in-frame clones appear in the TCRdb table, and some are missing; sequencing was by immunoSEQ multiplex PCR. The profile shows 130,000 to 150,000 clones, about three quarters of them singletons. What was sequenced was PBMCs. The receptors were gathered from a man aged 35-49 years in good health and CMV-seropositive.

J is TRBJ1-2 and V is TRBV2; D gene uncertain. Trimming stripped 6 bases from V and 2 bases from J, with 19 bases between. The CDR3 totals 16 residues. Germline CDR1 and CDR2: SNHLY and FYNNEI. CDR3 loop: CASSRREDGRNYGYTF. CDR3 in DNA: TGTGCCAGCAGCCGTCGGGAGGACGGCAGAAACTATGGCTACACCTTC.

This clone was seen only a few times. V and J are TRBV11-3 and TRBJ2-2; 7 nucleotides agree with TRBD2. Trimming removed 2 bases from V and 5 bases from J; junction bases left unmatched: 5. This CDR3 has 15 amino acids. Germline lookup yields CDR1 SGHNT and CDR2 YENEEA. In DNA form, the CDR3 reads TGTGCCAGCAGCTTAAGCGGGGTAGTTACCGGGGAGCTGTTTTTT. It encodes CASSLSGVVTGELFF.

This chain joins TRBV5-6 and TRBJ1-3; TRBD1 is a possible D gene (6 bases). The CDR3 runs to 15 residues. CDR1 and CDR2 from the germline V gene are SGHDT and YYEEEE. V was clipped by 0 bases and J by 1 base, with 8 bases between them. The CDR3 DNA sequence: TGTGCCAGCAGCTTGGTGCAGGGGTCTGGAAACACCATATATTTT. Residues: CASSLVQGSGNTIYF.

This chain joins TRBV7-9 and TRBJ2-3, with 9 bases fitting TRBD1. The CDR3 consists of 14 residues. Looked up from germline, CDR1 is SEHNR and CDR2 is FQNEAQ (reference sequence). V dropped 5 bases and J dropped 3; count of bases not matched to a gene: 3. The CDR3 bases are TGTGCCAGCAGCCCCGGGACAGGGACAGATACGCAGTATTTT. It is translated as CASSPGTGTDTQYF.

The V and J genes are TRBV9 and TRBJ1-2, with D possibly TRBD1 on 5 matching bases. Germline V CDR1 and CDR2: SGDLS, YYNGEE. The CDR3 contains 13 residues. The V gene lost 0 bases and the J gene lost 5 bases, with 8 bases spanning the gap. CDR3 protein: CASSVAGQYGYTF. DNA for the CDR3: TGTGCCAGCAGCGTAGCTGGACAATATGGCTACACCTTC.

The rearrangement uses TRBV6-1 and TRBJ2-1; D not certain. Deletions cut 0 bases from V and 9 bases from J, with 9 bases between. Germline CDR1 and CDR2: MNHNS and SASEGT. This CDR3 comprises 13 residues. CDR3 nucleotides: TGTGCCAGCAGTGAAGCGATTGAGGTTGAGCAGTTCTTC. Its protein is CASSEAIEVEQFF.

The CDR3 loop is CASAPHGGKETQYF. DNA of the CDR3: TGTGCTAGTGCCCCCCATGGCGGAAAAGAGACCCAGTACTTC. The rearrangement uses TRBV12-5 and TRBJ2-5; D is unclear. CDR3 length equals 14 residues. CDR1 is LGHNT, CDR2 FRNRAP, per germline. Between the trimmed V and J ends, which lost 7 bases and 3 bases, there was a span of 15 bases. Full variable domain (missing parts from reference TRBV12-5 and TRBJ2-5): DARVTQTPRHKVTEMGQEVTMRCQPILGHNTVFWYRQTMMQGLELLAYFRNRAPLDDSGMPKDRFSAEMPDATLATLKIQPSEPRDSAVYFCASAPHGGKETQYFGPGTRLLVL.

The chain is built from TRBV11-2 and TRBJ1-2; TRBD1 matches 7 bases. This CDR3 comprises 16 residues. J was trimmed by 8 bases and V by 1 base; bases with no gene match: 13. CDR1 is SGHAT, CDR2 FQNNGV, per germline. CDR3 DNA sequence: TGTGCCAGCAGCTTAGCCGGGGGAACAGGGGTGGTGGGCTACACCTTC. Translation: CASSLAGGTGVVGYTF.

This clone was seen just once. CDR3 residues: CASSIRTGEAFF. The DNA for the CDR3 is TGTGCCAGCAGCATCCGGACAGGGGAAGCTTTCTTT. This chain joins TRBV7-8 and TRBJ1-1, with 8 bases matching TRBD1. Germline CDR1 reads SGHVS; CDR2 reads FQNEAQ. The CDR3 spans 12 residues. The J segment lost 8 bases and the V segment lost 5 bases, leaving 4 bases of the junction unmatched.

The V call is TRBV7-3, the J call TRBJ2-5; 8 positions agree with TRBD2. CDR3 size: 18 residues. With V trimmed by 3 bases and J by 1 base, 13 bases remained unmatched. Per germline, CDR1 SGHTA and CDR2 FQGTGA. The CDR3 nucleotides are TGTGCCAGCAGCTTCCCCCCGCGGGGGGAGGGGCCCCAAGAGACCCAGTACTTC. As protein: CASSFPPRGEGPQETQYF. Full variable domain (outside the CDR3, taken from reference TRBV7-3 and TRBJ2-5): GAGVSQTPSNKVTEKGKYVELRCDPISGHTALYWYRQSLGQGPEFLIYFQGTGAADDSGLPNDRFFAVRPEGSVSTLKIQRTERGDSAVYLCASSFPPRGEGPQETQYFGPGTRLLVL.

This sequence joins TRBV5-4 and TRBJ2-5, with D possibly TRBD1 on 6 matching bases. The germline V gene encodes CDR1 SGHNT and CDR2 YYREEE (reference sequence). This CDR3 contains 13 residues. The V and J ends lost 0 bases and 4 bases respectively, with 7 bases between them. CDR3: CASSLEGVETQYF. The CDR3 DNA sequence: TGTGCCAGCAGCTTGGAGGGGGTAGAGACCCAGTACTTC.

This clone was detected a few times. This chain links TRBV5-4 with TRBJ1-1; 9 bases map to TRBD1. The CDR3 covers 14 residues. Per the germline V gene, CDR1 is SGHNT and CDR2 is YYREEE (reference sequence). J was trimmed by 4 bases and V by 1 base; bases with no gene match: 2. In DNA, the CDR3 is TGTGCCAGCAGCTTGTTGGACAGGGGCACTGAAGCTTTCTTT. It translates to CASSLLDRGTEAFF.

The rearrangement joins TRBV7-9 to TRBJ1-2; unclear D gene. V dropped 3 bases and J dropped 1 base, with 12 bases sitting between them. Germline assignment: CDR1 SEHNR and CDR2 FQNEAQ (reference sequence). The CDR3 has 15 amino acids. The CDR3 DNA follows: TGTGCCAGCAGCTTGTGGCAGACTAATAACTATGGCTACACCTTC. Translating it yields CASSLWQTNNYGYTF. Variable domain in full (rest from reference TRBV7-9 and TRBJ1-2): DTGVSQNPRHKITKRGQNVTFRCDPISEHNRLYWYRQTLGQGPEFLTYFQNEAQLEKSRLLSDRFSAERPKGSFSTLEIQRTEQGDSAMYLCASSLWQTNNYGYTFGSGTRLTVV.

The chain is built from TRBV7-3 and TRBJ1-1, with D possibly matching TRBD1 (5 bases). This CDR3 contains 15 residues. The germline V gene encodes CDR1 SGHTA and CDR2 FQGTGA. Between the trimmed V and J ends, which lost 6 bases and 2 bases, there was a span of 16 bases. The chain's CDR3 is CASRLSNGGNTEAFF. The CDR3 DNA reads TGTGCCAGCAGGCTTAGCAACGGGGGAAACACTGAAGCTTTCTTT.

V gene TRBV28 combines with J gene TRBJ2-1, with D possibly TRBD1 on 6 matching bases. CDR3 length equals 15 residues. V was trimmed by 6 bases and J by 6 bases, leaving 18 bases between them. Germline CDR1 and CDR2: MDHEN and SYDVKM. The CDR3 loop reads CASSPGDHDFNEQFF. For the CDR3, the DNA is TGTGCCAGCAGCCCAGGGGATCACGACTTCAATGAGCAGTTCTTC.

This clone was detected only a few times. This chain uses TRBV6-5 with TRBJ1-2; TRBD1 matches at 8 bases. There are 12 residues in the CDR3. Germline trimming cut 8 bases from V and 6 bases from J; bases unmatched to any gene: 5. Germline loops: CDR1 MNHEY, CDR2 SVGAGI. The CDR3 protein is CASSRTGNGYTF. CDR3 coding DNA: TGTGCCAGCTCCCGGACAGGGAATGGCTACACCTTC.

J is TRBJ2-5 and V is TRBV7-9; 7 bases line up with TRBD2. The CDR3 is made up of 16 amino acids. Germline CDR1 is SEHNR and CDR2 is FQNEAQ (reference sequence). V shed 1 base, J shed 1 base, and the junction held 6 bases outside the gene matches. The CDR3 DNA follows: TGTGCCAGCAGCTTAGTTTTACCTAGCGGCCAAGAGACCCAGTACTTC. This sequence encodes CASSLVLPSGQETQYF.

The chain combines TRBV28 with TRBJ1-4, with 7 bases lining up with TRBD1. Trimming at V came to 3 bases and at J to 7 bases, leaving 5 bases not matched to a gene. Germline CDR1 and CDR2: MDHEN and SYDVKM. CDR3 length: 14 amino acids. As DNA, the CDR3 is TGTGCCAGCAGTTTTGAGGGGGCGGGTGAAAAACTGTTTTTT. As protein: CASSFEGAGEKLFF.

This clone was seen at least ten times. The rearrangement links TRBV4-1 to TRBJ2-7; 10 positions match TRBD2. The CDR3 totals 18 residues. Trimming cost V 3 bases and J 3 bases; bases outside gene matches: 14. CDR1 and CDR2 from the germline V gene are MGHRA and YSYEKL. The CDR3 nucleotides are TGCGCCAGCAGCCAGGGACTAGCGACTGACACGACCAACTACGAGCAGTACTTC. Protein sequence: CASSQGLATDTTNYEQYF.

The gene calls are TRBV6-5 and TRBJ2-1; a weak D match, TRBD1 (6 bases). The length of the CDR3 is 15 residues. Germline V gene data show CDR1 as MNHEY and CDR2 as SVGAGI. The ends were cut back, 4 bases at V and 4 bases at J, with 14 bases in the middle. CDR3 nucleotide sequence: TGTGCCAGCAGTTCGGACAGCTCACCGTACAATGAGCAGTTCTTC. Translated, it gives CASSSDSSPYNEQFF.

The V call is TRBV6-5, the J call TRBJ2-5, with 10 bases matching TRBD1. The CDR3 sequence is 15 residues long. Germline V CDR1 and CDR2: MNHEY, SVGAGI. The junction had 7 bases not matched to a gene; V was cut back by 5 bases and J by 4 bases. The CDR3 DNA follows: TGTGCCAGCAGTAAGCCGGGACAGGGGATAGAGACCCAGTACTTC. Its protein is CASSKPGQGIETQYF.

There are a few counts of this clone. This chain joins TRBV7-9 and TRBJ2-7, with TRBD1 matching 9 bases. Germline CDR1 is SEHNR and CDR2 is FQNEAQ (reference sequence). CDR3 size: 16 residues. Trimming at V came to 5 bases and at J to 3 bases, leaving 11 bases not matched to a gene. The CDR3: CASSHGVGQGYYEQYF. The CDR3 DNA follows: TGTGCCAGCAGCCATGGGGTGGGACAGGGATACTACGAGCAGTACTTC.

Only a few counts were recorded for this clone. Mismatch with germline at one junction end may stem from a read error. The chain is built from TRBV7-9 and TRBJ2-7; 9 bases line up with TRBD2. The CDR3 consists of 17 residues. The germline gives CDR1 SEHNR, CDR2 FQNEAQ (reference sequence). The CDR3: CSSSLARSSGTSYEQYF. The CDR3 coding sequence is TGTTCCAGCAGCTTAGCGCGGTCTAGCGGGACTTCCTACGAGCAGTACTTC.

The chain employs TRBV30 and TRBJ2-7; 9 nucleotides align to TRBD2. The V gene end was trimmed by 5 bases and the J gene end by 0 bases; junction bases not matched to a gene: 8. Germline V CDR1 and CDR2: GTSNPN, SVGIG (reference sequence). This CDR3 has 15 amino acids. The CDR3, as DNA: TGTGCCTGGGTACCTAAACTAGCGGGCTCCTACGAGCAGTACTTC. It specifies CAWVPKLAGSYEQYF.

There are a few counts of this clone. This sequence joins TRBV11-3 and TRBJ1-5; a weak D match, TRBD1 (6 bases). In germline, CDR1 is SGHNT, CDR2 YENEEA. The CDR3 is made up of 15 amino acids. The V end was cut by 1 base, the J end by 5 bases, with 12 bases between. CDR3 in amino acids: CASSLGRPGDQPQHF. CDR3 bases: TGTGCCAGCAGCTTAGGACGGCCAGGGGATCAGCCCCAGCATTTT.

This clone came up once. V gene TRBV9 combines with J gene TRBJ2-7, with a tentative D call TRBD2 (5 bases). The V end was cut by 6 bases, the J end by 3 bases, with 16 bases between. Per the germline V gene, CDR1 is SGDLS and CDR2 is YYNGEE. The CDR3 is 14 amino acids. The CDR3: CASKGVANFYEQYF. The CDR3 DNA reads TGTGCCAGCAAGGGAGTCGCCAACTTCTACGAGCAGTACTTC.

V gene TRBV14 combines with J gene TRBJ1-2; 8 nucleotides align to TRBD1. CDR1 SGHDN and CDR2 FVKESK come from the germline V gene. V gave up 3 bases and J gave up 4 bases; unmatched junction bases: 10. The CDR3 runs to 16 residues. This CDR3 reads CASSQYLDRVAYGYTF. The CDR3 DNA reads TGTGCCAGCAGCCAGTATCTGGACAGGGTGGCCTATGGCTACACCTTC.

The chain couples TRBV7-9 to TRBJ2-6; D gene uncertain. V dropped 1 base and J dropped 0 bases, with 16 bases sitting between them. CDR1 is SEHNR and CDR2 is FQNEAQ in the germline V gene (reference sequence). The CDR3 contains 19 residues. CDR3 nucleotides: TGTGCCAGCAGCTTAGAGTTCGCCATCCCTAACTCTGGGGCCAACGTCCTGACTTTC. Protein product: CASSLEFAIPNSGANVLTF.

This rearrangement joins TRBV11-3 to TRBJ2-3, with 10 positions matching TRBD1. Trimming cost V 1 base and J 3 bases; bases outside gene matches: 1. Germline V gene lookup returns CDR1 SGHNT and CDR2 YENEEA. The CDR3 runs to 15 residues. This CDR3 reads CASSLGDRGTDTQYF. CDR3 in DNA: TGTGCCAGCAGCTTAGGGGACAGGGGTACAGATACGCAGTATTTT.

This chain connects TRBV6-5 to TRBJ1-4, with D tentatively TRBD1 (5 bases). The ends were cut back, 5 bases at V and 4 bases at J, with 11 bases in the middle. Germline assignment: CDR1 MNHEY and CDR2 SVGAGI. The CDR3 has 14 residues. The CDR3 is CASSQGLGNEKLFF. CDR3 nucleotide sequence: TGTGCCAGCAGTCAGGGCCTCGGTAATGAAAAACTGTTTTTT.